Described below is a single T cell receptor beta chain sequence and its context. This clone was seen a few times. No cognate antigen has been identified for it. Qualities for individual bases were not recorded, and no much larger clone is one base off. Each collaborating institution followed its own protocols to collect whole blood in K2EDTA tubes. For TCRbeta analysis, collaborators shipped samples in one of three forms: frozen whole blood, isolated PBMCs, or DNA extracted from either of those sample types. CDR1 SGHAT and CDR2 FQNNGV are derived from the germline V gene. V is cut back by 1 base and J by 4 bases, with 3 bases in the junction unmatched. The CDR3 holds 14 amino acids from the cysteine to the phenylalanine. The kept DNA is CDR3 alone, 42 bases in frame from the first base. TCRbeta CDR3 regions were amplified from genomic DNA by means of the immunoSEQ Assay, a bias-controlled multiplex PCR. The source study handled its data this way. Nucleated cell counts per sample were estimated from amplification of reference gene primers within the assay. To quantify the absolute abundance of each unique TCRbeta CDR3 rearrangement, sequence reads were collapsed and filtered. Productive Simpson clonality was computed per sample as the square root of Simpson's diversity index over productive rearrangements. Not all clones reach the TCRdb copy of this immuneACCESS table, which keeps in-frame sequences only. Checked studies attribute under half of the gap to unresolved V genes and leave the rest unexplained. The D gene and trimming were derived from the DNA, and the V and J assignments and clone size from that table. The sample has approximately 150,000 clones on record, around 84% of them singletons. Around 8.5% of the sample is held by the ten biggest clonotypes.

The sample originates from a study of blood T cell repertoires in COVID-19 (dated by TCRdb to about 2020). About the full investigation: Samples covering the acute and convalescent phases of COVID-19 were provided by collaborators in the United States, Italy and Spain. The prospective study material was composed of cDNA or gDNA derived from T cells, B-cell-depleted T cells, or PBMCs. Deeply sampled blood TCRbeta repertoires from subjects exposed to, actively infected with, or recovered from COVID-19 were included in the dataset. A freely available public database, intended as a resource for researchers studying the immune response to SARS-CoV-2, is where the repertoires were released. The samples were drawn from the first 160 participants of the ongoing ImmuneRACE study and from 1,254 subjects provided by 6 global collaborators. A de-identified subject ID, COVID-19 status, age in years and sex were almost always included in the sample metadata. Where available, HLA class I and class II types were taken from metadata supplied by the sample provider and were not determined by assay-based typing. What the study reported, not specific to this receptor: The quantity of clinical and demographic metadata differed by source and by participant and was supplied without curation.

In this chain, TRBV11-2 is recombined with TRBJ2-5; 7 bases in the middle match TRBD2. The sequence was obtained from a woman between 55 and 75 years old with acute or convalescent COVID-19. The sequenced material came from peripheral blood. The bases read TGTGCCAGCAGCTTAGGGGGGGGTGGAGAGACCCAGTACTTC. This codes for CASSLGGGGETQYF.